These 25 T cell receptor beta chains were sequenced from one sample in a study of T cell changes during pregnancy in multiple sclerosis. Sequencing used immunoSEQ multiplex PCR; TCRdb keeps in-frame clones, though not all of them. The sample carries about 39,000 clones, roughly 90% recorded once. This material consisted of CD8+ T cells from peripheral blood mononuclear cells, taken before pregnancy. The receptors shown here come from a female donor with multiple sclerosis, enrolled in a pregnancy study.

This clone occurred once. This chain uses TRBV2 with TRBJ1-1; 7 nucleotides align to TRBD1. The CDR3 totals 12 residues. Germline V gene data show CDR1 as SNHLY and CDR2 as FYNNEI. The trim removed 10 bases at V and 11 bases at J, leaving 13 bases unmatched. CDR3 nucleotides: TGTGCCACCGTTAAGGGGGCAGGTAGCGCTTTCTTT. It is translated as CATVKGAGSAFF.

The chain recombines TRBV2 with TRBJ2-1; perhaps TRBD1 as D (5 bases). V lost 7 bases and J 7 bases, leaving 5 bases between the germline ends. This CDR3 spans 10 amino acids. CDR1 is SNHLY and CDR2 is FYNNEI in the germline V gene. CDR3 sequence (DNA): TGTGCCAGCACAGGGAATGAGCAGTTCTTC. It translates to CASTGNEQFF.

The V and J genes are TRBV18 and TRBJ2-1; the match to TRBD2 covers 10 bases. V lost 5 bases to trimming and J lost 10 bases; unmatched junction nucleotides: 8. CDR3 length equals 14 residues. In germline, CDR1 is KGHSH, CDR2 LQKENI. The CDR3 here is CASSTGTSVQEQFF. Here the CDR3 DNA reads TGTGCCAGCTCAACCGGGACTAGCGTGCAGGAGCAGTTCTTC. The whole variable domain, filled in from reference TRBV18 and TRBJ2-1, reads NAGVMQNPRHLVRRRGQEARLRCSPMKGHSHVYWYRQLPEEGLKFMVYLQKENIIDESGMPKERFSAEFPKEGPSILRIQQVVRGDSAAYFCASSTGTSVQEQFFGPGTRLTVL.

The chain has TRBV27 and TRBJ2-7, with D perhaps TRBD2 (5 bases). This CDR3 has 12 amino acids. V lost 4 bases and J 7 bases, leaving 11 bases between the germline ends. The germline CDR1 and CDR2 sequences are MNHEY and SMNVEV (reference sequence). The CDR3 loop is CASSWGVGEQYF. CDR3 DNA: TGTGCCAGCAGTTGGGGAGTGGGAGAGCAGTACTTC.

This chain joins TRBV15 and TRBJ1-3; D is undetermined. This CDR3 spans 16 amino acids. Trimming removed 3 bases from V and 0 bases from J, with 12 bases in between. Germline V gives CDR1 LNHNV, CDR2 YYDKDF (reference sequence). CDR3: CATSRERHFSGNTIYF. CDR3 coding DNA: TGTGCCACCAGCAGGGAGCGGCACTTCTCTGGAAACACCATATATTTT.

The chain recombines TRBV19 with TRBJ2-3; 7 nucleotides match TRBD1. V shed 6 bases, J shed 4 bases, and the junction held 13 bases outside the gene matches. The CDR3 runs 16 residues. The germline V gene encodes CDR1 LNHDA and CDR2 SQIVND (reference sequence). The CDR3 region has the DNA TGTGCCAGTAGCATTTACAGGGGATTTCCCTCAGATACGCAGTATTTT. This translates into CASSIYRGFPSDTQYF.

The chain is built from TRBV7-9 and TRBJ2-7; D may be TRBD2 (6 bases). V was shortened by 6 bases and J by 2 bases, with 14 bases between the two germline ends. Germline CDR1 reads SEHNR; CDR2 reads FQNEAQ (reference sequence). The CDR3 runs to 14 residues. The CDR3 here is CASRSGTGAYEQYF. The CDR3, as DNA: TGTGCCAGCAGATCCGGGACTGGGGCCTACGAGCAGTACTTC.

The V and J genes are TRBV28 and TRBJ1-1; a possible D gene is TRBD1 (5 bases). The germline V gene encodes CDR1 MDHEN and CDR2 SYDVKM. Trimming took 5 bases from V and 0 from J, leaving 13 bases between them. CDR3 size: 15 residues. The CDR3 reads CASSPRQSMNTEAFF. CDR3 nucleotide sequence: TGTGCCAGCAGTCCCCGACAGAGCATGAACACTGAAGCTTTCTTT.

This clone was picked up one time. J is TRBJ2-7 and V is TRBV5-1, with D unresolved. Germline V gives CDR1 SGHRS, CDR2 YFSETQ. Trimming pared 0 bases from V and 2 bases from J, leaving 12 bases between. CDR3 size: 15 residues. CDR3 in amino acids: CASSLESGHPYEQYF. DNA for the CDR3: TGCGCCAGCAGCTTGGAGTCTGGGCACCCCTACGAGCAGTACTTC.

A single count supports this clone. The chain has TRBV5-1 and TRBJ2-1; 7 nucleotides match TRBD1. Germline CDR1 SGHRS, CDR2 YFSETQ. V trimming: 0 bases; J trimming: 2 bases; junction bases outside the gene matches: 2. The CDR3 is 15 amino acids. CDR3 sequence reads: CASSLEGAAYNEQFF. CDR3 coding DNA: TGCGCCAGCAGCTTGGAGGGGGCTGCCTACAATGAGCAGTTCTTC.

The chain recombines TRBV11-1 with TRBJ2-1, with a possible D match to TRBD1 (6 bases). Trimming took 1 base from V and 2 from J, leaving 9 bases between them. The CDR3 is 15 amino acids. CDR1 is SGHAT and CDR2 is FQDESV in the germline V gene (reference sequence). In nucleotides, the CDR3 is TGTGCCAGCAGCTTAGGGGGGCGTCCCTACAATGAGCAGTTCTTC. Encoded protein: CASSLGGRPYNEQFF.

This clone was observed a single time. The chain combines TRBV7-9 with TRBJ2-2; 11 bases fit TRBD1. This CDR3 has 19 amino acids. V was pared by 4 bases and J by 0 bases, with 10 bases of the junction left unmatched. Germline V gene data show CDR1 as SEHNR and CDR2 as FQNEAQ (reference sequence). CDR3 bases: TGTGCCAGCAGCTCGCCGGGACAGGGGGAGGTTTCGAACACCGGGGAGCTGTTTTTT. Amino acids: CASSSPGQGEVSNTGELFF. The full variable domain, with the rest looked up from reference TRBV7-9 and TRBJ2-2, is DTGVSQNPRHKITKRGQNVTFRCDPISEHNRLYWYRQTLGQGPEFLTYFQNEAQLEKSRLLSDRFSAERPKGSFSTLEIQRTEQGDSAMYLCASSSPGQGEVSNTGELFFGEGSRLTVL.

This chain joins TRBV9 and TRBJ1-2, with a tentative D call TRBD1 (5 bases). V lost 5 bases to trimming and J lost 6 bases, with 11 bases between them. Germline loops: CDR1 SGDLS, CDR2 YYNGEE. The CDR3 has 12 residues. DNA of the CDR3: TGTGCCAGCAGGGACCGGGGGAATGGCTACACCTTC. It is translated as CASRDRGNGYTF.

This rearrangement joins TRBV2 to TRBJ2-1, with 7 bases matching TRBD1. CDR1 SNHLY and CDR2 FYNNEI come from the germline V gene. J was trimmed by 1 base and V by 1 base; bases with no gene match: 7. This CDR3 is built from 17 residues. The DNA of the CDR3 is TGTGCCAGCAGTGAAGACGAAGCAGGGGGTTCCTACAATGAGCAGTTCTTC. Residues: CASSEDEAGGSYNEQFF.

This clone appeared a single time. The CDR3 is CASSRELGATDTQYF. The DNA for the CDR3 is TGTGCCAGCAGCCGAGAGTTGGGGGCAACAGATACGCAGTATTTT. The chain joins TRBV4-2 to TRBJ2-3; TRBD1 might be the D (6 bases). The V and J ends lost 4 bases and 3 bases respectively, with 14 bases between them. This CDR3 contains 15 residues. CDR1 and CDR2 (germline): LGHNA, YNFKEQ.

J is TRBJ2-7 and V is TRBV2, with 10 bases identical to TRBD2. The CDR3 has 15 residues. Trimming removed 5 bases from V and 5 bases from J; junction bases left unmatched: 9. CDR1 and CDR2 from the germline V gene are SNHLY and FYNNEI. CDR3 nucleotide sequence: TGTGCCAGCAGTACCCCCGGGACTAGCGCCGACGAGCAGTACTTC. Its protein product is CASSTPGTSADEQYF.

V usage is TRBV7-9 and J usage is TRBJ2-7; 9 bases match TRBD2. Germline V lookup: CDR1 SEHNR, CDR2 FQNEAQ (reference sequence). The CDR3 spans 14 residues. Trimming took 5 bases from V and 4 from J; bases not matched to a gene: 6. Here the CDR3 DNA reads TGTGCCAGCAGCCGAGTAGCGGGAGAGTACGAGCAGTACTTC. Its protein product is CASSRVAGEYEQYF. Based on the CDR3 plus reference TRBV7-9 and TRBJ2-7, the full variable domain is DTGVSQNPRHKITKRGQNVTFRCDPISEHNRLYWYRQTLGQGPEFLTYFQNEAQLEKSRLLSDRFSAERPKGSFSTLEIQRTEQGDSAMYLCASSRVAGEYEQYFGPGTRLTVT.

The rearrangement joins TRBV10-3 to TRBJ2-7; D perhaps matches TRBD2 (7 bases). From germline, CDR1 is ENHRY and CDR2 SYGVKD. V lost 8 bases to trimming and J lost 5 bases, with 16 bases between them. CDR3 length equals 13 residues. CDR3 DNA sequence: TGTGCCATCGCACGAGGGGGGGCGGACGAGCAGTACTTC. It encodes CAIARGGADEQYF.

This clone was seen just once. CDR3 region: CASSLGAVQQPQHF. The DNA of the CDR3 is TGTGCCAGCAGTTTAGGGGCAGTCCAACAGCCCCAGCATTTT. The chain has TRBV28 and TRBJ1-5; tentatively, D is TRBD1 (5 bases). In germline, CDR1 is MDHEN, CDR2 SYDVKM. V lost 2 bases, J lost 7 bases, and 12 bases lay in between. This CDR3 has 14 amino acids.

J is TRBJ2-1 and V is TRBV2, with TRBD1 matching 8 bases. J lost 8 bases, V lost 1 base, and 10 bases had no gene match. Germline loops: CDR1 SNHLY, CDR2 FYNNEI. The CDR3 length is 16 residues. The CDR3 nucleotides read TGTGCCAGCAGTGAAGGCTTATGGGACAGGACGTATGAGCAGTTCTTC. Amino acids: CASSEGLWDRTYEQFF.

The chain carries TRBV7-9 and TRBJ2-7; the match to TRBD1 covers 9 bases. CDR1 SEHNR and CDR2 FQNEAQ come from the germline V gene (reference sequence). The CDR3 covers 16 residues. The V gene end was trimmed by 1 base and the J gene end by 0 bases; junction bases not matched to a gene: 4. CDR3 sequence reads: CASSLDPGQGSYEQYF. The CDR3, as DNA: TGTGCCAGCAGCTTAGACCCGGGACAGGGCTCCTACGAGCAGTACTTC.

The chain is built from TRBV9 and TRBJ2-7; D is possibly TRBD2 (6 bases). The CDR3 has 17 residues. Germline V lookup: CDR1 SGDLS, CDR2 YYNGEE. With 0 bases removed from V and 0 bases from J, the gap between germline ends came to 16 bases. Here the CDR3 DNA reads TGTGCCAGCAGCGTAGGCCACGGCGGGGTAAGCTCCTACGAGCAGTACTTC. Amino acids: CASSVGHGGVSSYEQYF.

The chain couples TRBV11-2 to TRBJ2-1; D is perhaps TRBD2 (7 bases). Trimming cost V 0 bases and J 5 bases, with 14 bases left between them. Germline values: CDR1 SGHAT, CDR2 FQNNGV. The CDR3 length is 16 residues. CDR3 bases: TGTGCCAGCAGCTTAGAGTGGGGGGGCGGGAACAATGAGCAGTTCTTC. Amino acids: CASSLEWGGGNNEQFF.

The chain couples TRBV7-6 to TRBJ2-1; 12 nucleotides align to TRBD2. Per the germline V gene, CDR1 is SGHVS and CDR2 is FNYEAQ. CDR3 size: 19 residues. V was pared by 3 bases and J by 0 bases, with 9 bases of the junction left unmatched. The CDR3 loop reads CASSLPTSGGLSSYNEQFF. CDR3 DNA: TGTGCCAGCAGCTTGCCCACTAGCGGGGGGCTTAGCTCCTACAATGAGCAGTTCTTC.

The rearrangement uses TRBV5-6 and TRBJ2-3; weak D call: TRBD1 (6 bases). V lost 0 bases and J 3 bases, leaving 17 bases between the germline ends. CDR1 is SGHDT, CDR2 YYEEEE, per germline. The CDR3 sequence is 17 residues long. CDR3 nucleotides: TGTGCCAGCAGCTTGGCTGGGACAATCCTCGAGACAGATACGCAGTATTTT. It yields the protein CASSLAGTILETDTQYF.